The 11 T cell receptor beta chains below were found in one sample sequenced in a study of blood T cell repertoires in COVID-19. The data were produced by immunoSEQ multiplex PCR, yet TCRdb's version contains in-frame clones alone and is incomplete. The table includes about 180,000 clones, about 78% detected once. Sequences were obtained from PBMCs or T cells enriched from blood (not recorded which). Source of these receptors: a woman between 50 and 59 years old who had recovered from COVID-19.

Many counts were recorded for this clone. The rearrangement joins TRBV5-8 to TRBJ2-1, with 15 nucleotides matching TRBD2. The CDR3 is 17 residues long. The junction had 13 bases not matched to a gene; V was cut back by 3 bases and J by 12 bases. Per germline, CDR1 SGHTS and CDR2 YDEGEE. As DNA, the CDR3 is TGTGCCAGCAGCTCCTTGCTGGGACTAGCGGGGGGTGTAGGGCAGTTCTTC. Translation: CASSSLLGLAGGVGQFF.

The rearrangement joins TRBV14 to TRBJ1-3; D gene unclear. Germline V gene sequence: CDR1 SGHDN, CDR2 FVKESK. CDR3 length: 12 residues. Trimming cost V 3 bases and J 7 bases, with 7 bases left between them. CDR3 loop: CASSHTRNTIYF. The CDR3 nucleotides read TGTGCCAGCAGCCACACCCGGAACACCATATATTTT.

V gene TRBV5-1 combines with J gene TRBJ2-7; 11 bases align to TRBD2. CDR1 SGHRS and CDR2 YFSETQ come from the germline V gene. The CDR3 runs to 17 residues. V lost 0 bases to trimming and J lost 3 bases; unmatched junction nucleotides: 8. The DNA for the CDR3 is TGCGCCAGCAGCTTGGCCTACACTAGCGGGGGAATCTACGAGCAGTACTTC. Its protein is CASSLAYTSGGIYEQYF.

CDR3: CASSPDRARGYGYTF. The CDR3 DNA reads TGTGCCAGCAGTCCCGACAGGGCCCGGGGCTATGGCTACACCTTC. The chain recombines TRBV7-8 with TRBJ1-2; the match to TRBD1 covers 7 bases. This CDR3 has 15 amino acids. The V gene end was trimmed by 6 bases and the J gene end by 4 bases; junction bases not matched to a gene: 11. Germline V gene data show CDR1 as SGHVS and CDR2 as FQNEAQ. The variable domain in full, with the rest retrieved from reference TRBV7-8 and TRBJ1-2, is GAGVSQSPRYKVAKRGQDVALRCDPISGHVSLFWYQQALGQGPEFLTYFQNEAQLDKSGLPSDRFFAERPEGSVSTLKIQRTQQEDSAVYLCASSPDRARGYGYTFGSGTRLTVV.

The gene calls are TRBV6-2 or TRBV6-3 and TRBJ2-7, with 11 bases aligning to TRBD2. CDR1 and CDR2 (germline): MNHEY, SVGEGT. J gave up 2 bases and V 5 bases, and 5 bases lay outside the gene matches. CDR3 size: 15 residues. CDR3 in amino acids: CASSRLAGSPYEQYF. The CDR3 region has the DNA TGTGCCAGCAGTCGACTAGCGGGGTCACCCTACGAGCAGTACTTC.

V gene TRBV7-8 combines with J gene TRBJ2-1, with D possibly being TRBD2 (5 bases). This CDR3 contains 16 residues. Trimming pared 5 bases from V and 0 bases from J, leaving 14 bases between. Germline values: CDR1 SGHVS, CDR2 FQNEAQ. Here the CDR3 DNA reads TGTGCCAGCAGCATTCTAGCTCTTAGCTCCTACAATGAGCAGTTCTTC. Amino acids: CASSILALSSYNEQFF.

This chain uses TRBV7-9 with TRBJ1-5, with no clear D. This CDR3 is 12 amino acids long. The V end was cut by 3 bases, the J end by 9 bases, with 9 bases between. Germline V gives CDR1 SEHNR, CDR2 FQNEAQ (reference sequence). The CDR3 nucleotides read TGTGCCAGCAGCTTCGACCGGGGGCCCCAGCATTTT. Translating it yields CASSFDRGPQHF.

This clone was picked up a small number of times. This chain links TRBV12-3 or TRBV12-4 with TRBJ1-3; perhaps TRBD1 as D (5 bases). V was cut by 1 base and J by 8 bases, with 9 bases left in between. The CDR3 extends over 13 amino acids. Here the CDR3 DNA reads TGTGCCAGCAGTTTAGGGGGGGGTGACACCATATATTTT. Translated: CASSLGGGDTIYF.

The rearrangement links TRBV5-1 to TRBJ2-3, with TRBD2 as a possible D gene (5 bases). Looked up from germline, CDR1 is SGHRS and CDR2 is YFSETQ. The germline V and J ends were trimmed by 0 bases and 0 bases, with 8 bases remaining between them. This CDR3 comprises 15 residues. The CDR3 loop reads CASSLAGYSTDTQYF. The CDR3 coding sequence is TGCGCCAGCAGCTTGGCGGGGTATAGCACAGATACGCAGTATTTT.

J is TRBJ2-1 and V is TRBV12-5; 14 bases are shared with TRBD2. V shed 6 bases and J 9 bases; nucleotides not matched to a gene: 7. CDR3 size: 15 residues. The germline CDR1 and CDR2 sequences are LGHNT and FRNRAP. CDR3 protein: CASGPGLAGVSEQFF. The CDR3 coding sequence is TGTGCTAGTGGCCCGGGACTAGCGGGAGTTAGTGAGCAGTTCTTC.

The V and J genes are TRBV4-2 and TRBJ1-2; 7 nucleotides agree with TRBD1. With 3 bases clipped from V and 0 bases from J, the junction kept 10 bases outside the gene matches. Germline V gene sequence: CDR1 LGHNA, CDR2 YNFKEQ. The CDR3 is made up of 17 amino acids. DNA for the CDR3: TGTGCCAGCAGCCAGGTTGGCTCGGGACAGTCTAACTATGGCTACACCTTC. It is translated as CASSQVGSGQSNYGYTF.